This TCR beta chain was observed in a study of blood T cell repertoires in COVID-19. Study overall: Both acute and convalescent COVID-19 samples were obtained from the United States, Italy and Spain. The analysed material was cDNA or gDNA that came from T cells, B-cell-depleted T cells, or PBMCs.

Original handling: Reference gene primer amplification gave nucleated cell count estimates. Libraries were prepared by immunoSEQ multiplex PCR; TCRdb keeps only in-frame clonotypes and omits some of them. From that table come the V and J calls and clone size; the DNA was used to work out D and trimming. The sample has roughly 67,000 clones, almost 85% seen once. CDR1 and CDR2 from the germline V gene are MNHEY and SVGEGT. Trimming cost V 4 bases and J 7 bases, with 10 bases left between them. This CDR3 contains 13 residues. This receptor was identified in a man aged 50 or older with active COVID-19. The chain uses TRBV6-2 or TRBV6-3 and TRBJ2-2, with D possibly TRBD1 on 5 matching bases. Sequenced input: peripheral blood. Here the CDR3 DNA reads TGTGCCAGCAGTTCCTTCCAGGGCGGGGAGCTGTTTTTT. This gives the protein CASSSFQGGELFF.